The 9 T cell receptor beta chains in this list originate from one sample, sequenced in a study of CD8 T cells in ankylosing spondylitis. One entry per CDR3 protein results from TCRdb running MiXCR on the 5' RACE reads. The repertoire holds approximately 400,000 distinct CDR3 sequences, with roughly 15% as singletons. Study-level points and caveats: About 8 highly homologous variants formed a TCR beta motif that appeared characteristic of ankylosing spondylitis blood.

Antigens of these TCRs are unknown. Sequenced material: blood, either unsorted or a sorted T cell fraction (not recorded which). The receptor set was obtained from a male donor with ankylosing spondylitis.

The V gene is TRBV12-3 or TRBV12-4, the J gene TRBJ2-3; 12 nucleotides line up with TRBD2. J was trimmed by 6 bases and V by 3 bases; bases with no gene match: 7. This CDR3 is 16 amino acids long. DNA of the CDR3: TGTGCCAGCAGTTTGTCGCTAGCGGGGGGGTATGATACGCAGTATTTT. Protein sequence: CASSLSLAGGYDTQYF.

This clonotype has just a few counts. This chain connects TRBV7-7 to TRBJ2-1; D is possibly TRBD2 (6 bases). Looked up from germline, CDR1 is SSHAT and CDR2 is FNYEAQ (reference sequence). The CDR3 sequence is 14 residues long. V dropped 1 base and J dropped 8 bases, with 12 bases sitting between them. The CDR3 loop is CASSLESGEYEQFF. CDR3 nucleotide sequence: TGTGCCAGCAGCTTAGAGTCGGGGGAGTATGAGCAGTTCTTC.

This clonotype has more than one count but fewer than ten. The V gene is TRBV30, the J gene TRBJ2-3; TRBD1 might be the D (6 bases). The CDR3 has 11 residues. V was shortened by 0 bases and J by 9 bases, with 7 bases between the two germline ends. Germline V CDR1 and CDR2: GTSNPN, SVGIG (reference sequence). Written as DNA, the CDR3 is TGTGCCTGGAGTGTCCAGGGGACGCAGTATTTT. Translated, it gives CAWSVQGTQYF.

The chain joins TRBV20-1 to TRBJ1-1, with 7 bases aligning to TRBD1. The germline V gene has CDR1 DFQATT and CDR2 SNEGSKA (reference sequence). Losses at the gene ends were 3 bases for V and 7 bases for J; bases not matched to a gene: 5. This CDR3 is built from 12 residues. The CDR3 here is CSARLQGSEAFF. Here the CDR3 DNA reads TGCAGTGCTAGGCTACAGGGGAGTGAAGCTTTCTTT.

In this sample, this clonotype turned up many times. CDR3 amino acids: CASRRGLEEETQYF. CDR3 coding DNA: TGTGCCAGCAGAAGGGGACTAGAAGAAGAGACCCAGTACTTC. V usage is TRBV12-3 or TRBV12-4 and J usage is TRBJ2-5; 8 bases align to TRBD2. The length of the CDR3 is 14 residues. Trimming took 6 bases from V and 3 from J; bases not matched to a gene: 6.

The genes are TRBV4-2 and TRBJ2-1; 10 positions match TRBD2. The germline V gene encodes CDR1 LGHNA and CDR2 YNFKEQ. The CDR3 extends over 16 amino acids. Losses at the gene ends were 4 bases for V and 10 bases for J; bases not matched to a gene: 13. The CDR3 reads CASSLSGGAGGREQFF. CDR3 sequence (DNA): TGTGCCAGCAGCCTATCAGGGGGAGCGGGGGGGCGAGAGCAGTTCTTC.

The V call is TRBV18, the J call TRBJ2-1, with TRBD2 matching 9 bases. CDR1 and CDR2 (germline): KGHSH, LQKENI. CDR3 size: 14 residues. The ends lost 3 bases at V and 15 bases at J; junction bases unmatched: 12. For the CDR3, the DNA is TGTGCCAGCTCACCGAATAGCGGGAGTCGTTATGGGTTCTTC. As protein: CASSPNSGSRYGFF. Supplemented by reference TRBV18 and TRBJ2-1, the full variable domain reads NAGVMQNPRHLVRRRGQEARLRCSPMKGHSHVYWYRQLPEEGLKFMVYLQKENIIDESGMPKERFSAEFPKEGPSILRIQQVVRGDSAAYFCASSPNSGSRYGFFGPGTRLTVL.

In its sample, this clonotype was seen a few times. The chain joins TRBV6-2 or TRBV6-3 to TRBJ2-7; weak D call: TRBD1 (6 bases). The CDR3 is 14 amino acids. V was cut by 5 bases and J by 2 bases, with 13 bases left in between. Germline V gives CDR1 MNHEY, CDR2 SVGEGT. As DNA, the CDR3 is TGTGCCAGCAGTACGATCGACAGGACCTACGAGCAGTACTTC. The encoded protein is CASSTIDRTYEQYF.

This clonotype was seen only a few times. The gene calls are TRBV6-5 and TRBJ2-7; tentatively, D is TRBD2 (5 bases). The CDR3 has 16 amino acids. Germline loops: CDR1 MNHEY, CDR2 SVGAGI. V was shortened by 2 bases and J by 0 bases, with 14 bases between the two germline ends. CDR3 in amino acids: CASSYSTPGSSYEQYF. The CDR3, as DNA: TGTGCCAGCAGTTACAGTACCCCGGGAAGCTCCTACGAGCAGTACTTC.